This TCR beta chain was captured in a study of neurological immune-mediated disorders. This clonotype was detected many times. With 10-nucleotide random UMIs, 5'RACE was used to make the cDNA. MiXCR, applied by TCRdb to the 5' RACE reads, yields one record per CDR3 protein. The table lists 55,000 or so distinct CDR3 sequences, 4% of them singletons. CDR3 length: 15 amino acids. Germline V gene data show CDR1 as SGHVS and CDR2 as FQNEAQ. The junction had 6 bases not matched to a gene; V was cut back by 4 bases and J by 6 bases. This sequence was found in a woman between 40 and 50 years old with multiple sclerosis. The V gene is TRBV7-8, the J gene TRBJ2-2; 9 bases match TRBD1. The specimen sequenced was CD4+ T cells from blood. The CDR3 is CASSSRQGVPGELFF. The CDR3 bases are TGTGCCAGCAGCTCCAGACAGGGGGTACCCGGGGAGCTGTTTTTT. The whole variable domain, remainder taken from reference TRBV7-8 and TRBJ2-2, is GAGVSQSPRYKVAKRGQDVALRCDPISGHVSLFWYQQALGQGPEFLTYFQNEAQLDKSGLPSDRFFAERPEGSVSTLKIQRTQQEDSAVYLCASSSRQGVPGELFFGEGSRLTVL.